These 13 T cell receptor beta chains came from one sample sequenced in a study of T cells in Graves' hyperthyroidism and ophthalmopathy. Authors of the study amplified TCR beta CDR3 regions from RNA transcripts. The study used the HTBI primer set for a first-round RT-PCR of the TCR CDR3. TCRdb re-analysed the multiplex PCR reads in MiXCR, keeping a single row per CDR3 protein. The sample includes over 350,000 distinct CDR3 sequences, 14% to 15% of them seen just once. Sequencing was done on a sample of blood. The receptors stem from a man between 18 and 29 years old with Graves' ophthalmopathy.

The table lists this clonotype with many counts. The genes are TRBV15 and TRBJ2-2, with 8 bases aligning to TRBD1. CDR3 length equals 15 residues. Germline V gives CDR1 LNHNV, CDR2 YYDKDF (reference sequence). J was trimmed by 8 bases and V by 0 bases; bases with no gene match: 5. CDR3 DNA: TGTGCCACCAGCAGAGATCAGGGGGCTCTAGGGGAGCTGTTTTTT. Its protein is CATSRDQGALGELFF. Full variable domain (remainder filled in from reference TRBV15 and TRBJ2-2): DAMVIQNPRYQVTQFGKPVTLSCSQTLNHNVMYWYQQKSSQAPKLLFHYYDKDFNNEADTPDNFQSRRPNTSFCFLDIRSPGLGDTAMYLCATSRDQGALGELFFGEGSRLTVL.

This clonotype was seen at least ten times. This chain links TRBV11-2 with TRBJ1-4, with 10 bases matching TRBD1. The germline V gene encodes CDR1 SGHAT and CDR2 FQNNGV. Trimming removed 5 bases from V and 7 bases from J; junction bases left unmatched: 4. The CDR3 runs 14 residues. The CDR3 nucleotides read TGTGCCAGCAGCCCGGGACAGGGGATTGAAAAACTGTTTTTT. Its protein product is CASSPGQGIEKLFF. Full variable domain (rest looked up from reference TRBV11-2 and TRBJ1-4): EAGVAQSPRYKIIEKRQSVAFWCNPISGHATLYWYQQILGQGPKLLIQFQNNGVVDDSQLPKDRFSAERLKGVDSTLKIQPAKLEDSAVYLCASSPGQGIEKLFFGSGTQLSVL.

This clonotype was found many times. V and J are TRBV12-3 or TRBV12-4 and TRBJ1-5, with unresolved D. The CDR3 contains 13 residues. Trimming pared 2 bases from V and 7 bases from J, leaving 9 bases between. CDR3 sequence: CASSLSKRQPQHF. For the CDR3, the DNA is TGTGCCAGCAGTTTAAGCAAGAGACAGCCCCAGCATTTT.

This clonotype was picked up many times. V gene TRBV6-1 combines with J gene TRBJ2-7, with D maybe TRBD2 (6 bases). The V end lost 2 bases, the J end lost 3 bases, and 8 bases lay between the germline ends. Germline lookup yields CDR1 MNHNS and CDR2 SASEGT. The CDR3 length is 13 residues. The CDR3 is CASSENGSYEQYF. Here the CDR3 DNA reads TGTGCCAGCAGTGAAAACGGGAGCTACGAGCAGTACTTC.

This clonotype was found many times. The rearrangement links TRBV30 to TRBJ1-1; no clear D. This CDR3 is 13 amino acids long. CDR1 and CDR2 (germline): GTSNPN, SVGIG (reference sequence). Trimming removed 7 bases from V and 2 bases from J, with 14 bases in between. CDR3 nucleotides: TGTGCCTATGGGAATGGGTTAAACACTGAAGCTTTCTTT. Translated: CAYGNGLNTEAFF.

This clonotype was detected ten times or more. This sequence joins TRBV6-1 and TRBJ2-7; no firm D call. V was cut by 3 bases and J by 3 bases, with 0 bases left in between. Germline CDR1 and CDR2: MNHNS and SASEGT. CDR3 length: 10 residues. The CDR3 nucleotides are TGTGCCAGCAGTGACTACGAGCAGTACTTC. Translated: CASSDYEQYF.

This clonotype has at least ten counts. The J gene is TRBJ2-3, the V gene TRBV5-5; 9 bases map to TRBD1. The CDR3 loop spans 15 amino acids. Germline V gene data show CDR1 as SGHKS and CDR2 as YYEKEE (reference sequence). The ends lost 4 bases at V and 4 bases at J; junction bases unmatched: 7. In DNA, the CDR3 is TGTGCCAGCAGCCCTTACAGGGGGCTGGCAGATACGCAGTATTTT. Protein sequence: CASSPYRGLADTQYF.

This clonotype came up a few times. This chain uses TRBV27 with TRBJ1-4; no definite D call. Per germline, CDR1 MNHEY and CDR2 SMNVEV (reference sequence). The V and J ends lost 8 bases and 2 bases respectively, with 12 bases between them. The CDR3 spans 14 residues. The CDR3 nucleotides read TGTGCCAGCGGAAGACGGTCGACTAATGAAAAACTGTTTTTT. This codes for CASGRRSTNEKLFF.

This sequence joins TRBV12-3 or TRBV12-4 and TRBJ1-2; 7 bases line up with TRBD1. The CDR3 is 13 amino acids. Trimming took 6 bases from V and 7 from J; bases not matched to a gene: 8. CDR3 DNA: TGTGCCAGCAGCCACCGGGACAGCGTTGGCTACACCTTC. Amino acid sequence: CASSHRDSVGYTF.

This clonotype was counted between two and nine times. The J gene is TRBJ2-5, the V gene TRBV6-1, with D possibly being TRBD2 (7 bases). CDR3 length: 14 amino acids. Germline CDR1 reads MNHNS; CDR2 reads SASEGT. Trimming removed 7 bases at V and 3 bases at J, with 15 bases between. The CDR3 here is CASTEGGAKETQYF. In DNA, the CDR3 is TGTGCCAGCACCGAGGGGGGGGCTAAAGAGACCCAGTACTTC.

The table lists this clonotype with many counts. V usage is TRBV2 and J usage is TRBJ2-1, with 8 bases matching TRBD1. The CDR3 is 13 amino acids. V lost 6 bases to trimming and J lost 8 bases; unmatched junction nucleotides: 6. Per germline, CDR1 SNHLY and CDR2 FYNNEI. The chain's CDR3 is CASRQYRGDEQFF. The CDR3 nucleotides read TGTGCCAGCAGACAATACAGGGGGGATGAGCAGTTCTTC.

V gene TRBV6-1 combines with J gene TRBJ1-5; D call uncertain. Trimming pared 5 bases from V and 2 bases from J, leaving 16 bases between. Germline assignment: CDR1 MNHNS and CDR2 SASEGT. This CDR3 is 16 amino acids long. The CDR3 region is CASSRYPEGGNQPQHF. CDR3 nucleotides: TGTGCCAGCAGTCGCTACCCAGAGGGTGGCAATCAGCCCCAGCATTTT.

This clonotype occurred many times. The V gene is TRBV18, the J gene TRBJ1-2; 8 bases line up with TRBD1. Germline V lookup: CDR1 KGHSH, CDR2 LQKENI. V was pared by 5 bases and J by 5 bases, with 7 bases of the junction left unmatched. The CDR3 runs to 14 residues. The CDR3 region has the DNA TGTGCCAGCTCATCGGACAGGGTGGCGTATGGCTACACCTTC. Translation gives CASSSDRVAYGYTF.